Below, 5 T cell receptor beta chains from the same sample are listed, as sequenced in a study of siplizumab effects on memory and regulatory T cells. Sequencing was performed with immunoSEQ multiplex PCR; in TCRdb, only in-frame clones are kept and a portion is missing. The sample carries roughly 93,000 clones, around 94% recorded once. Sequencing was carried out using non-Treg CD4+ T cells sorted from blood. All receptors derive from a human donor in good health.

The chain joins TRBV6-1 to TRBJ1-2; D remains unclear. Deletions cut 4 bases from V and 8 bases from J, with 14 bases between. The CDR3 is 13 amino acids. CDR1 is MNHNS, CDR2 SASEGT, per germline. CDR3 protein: CASSANILGGYTF. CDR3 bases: TGTGCCAGCAGTGCCAACATCTTGGGAGGCTACACCTTC.

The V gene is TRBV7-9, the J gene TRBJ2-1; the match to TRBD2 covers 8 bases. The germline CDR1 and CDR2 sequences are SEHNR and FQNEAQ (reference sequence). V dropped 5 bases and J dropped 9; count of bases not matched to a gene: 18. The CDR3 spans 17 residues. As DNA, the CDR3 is TGTGCCAGCAGCCTAACGACCGGAGCGGGAGTGGATACTGAGCAGTTCTTC. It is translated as CASSLTTGAGVDTEQFF.

Here the CDR3 DNA reads TGTGCCAGCAGCTTGGCCGGCACAAATGAGCAGTTCTTC. It codes for CASSLAGTNEQFF. V is TRBV5-5 and J is TRBJ2-1, with unresolved D. Germline CDR1 SGHKS, CDR2 YYEKEE (reference sequence). Trimming removed 0 bases at V and 7 bases at J, with 8 bases between. This CDR3 is 13 amino acids long.

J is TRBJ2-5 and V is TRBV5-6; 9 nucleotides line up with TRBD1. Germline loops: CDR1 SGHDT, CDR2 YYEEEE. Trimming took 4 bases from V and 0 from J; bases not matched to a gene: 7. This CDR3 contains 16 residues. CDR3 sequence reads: CASSLRGQGNQETQYF. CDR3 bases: TGTGCCAGCAGCCTACGGGGACAGGGTAACCAAGAGACCCAGTACTTC.

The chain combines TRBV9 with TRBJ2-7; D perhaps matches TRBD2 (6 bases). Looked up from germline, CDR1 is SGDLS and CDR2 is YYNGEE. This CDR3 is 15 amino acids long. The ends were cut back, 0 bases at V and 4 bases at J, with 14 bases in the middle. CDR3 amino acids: CASSVEGLGGYEQYF. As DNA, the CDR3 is TGTGCCAGCAGCGTAGAAGGTCTGGGGGGATACGAGCAGTACTTC. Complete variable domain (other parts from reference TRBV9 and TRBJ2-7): DSGVTQTPKHLITATGQRVTLRCSPRSGDLSVYWYQQSLDQGLQFLIQYYNGEERAKGNILERFSAQQFPDLHSELNLSSLELGDSALYFCASSVEGLGGYEQYFGPGTRLTVT.